The present entry profiles one T cell receptor beta chain with its context. Its antigen remains unknown. Researchers ran the PCR with 60 Vbeta and 13 Jbeta primers. Sequencing was performed with immunoSEQ multiplex PCR; in TCRdb, only in-frame clones are kept and a portion is missing. Found here are tens of thousands of clones; the top ten clones hold under 7%. These data are taken from a study of cytomegalovirus exposure and HLA in healthy donors. Across the study: Early release data held around 82 million unique TCRs from HLA-typed donors. General observations from the study: Trimming of TCR beta V- and J-genes showed a link, identified in a later analysis, to a missense DCLRE1C variant.

The V end lost 0 bases, the J end lost 7 bases, and 6 bases lay between the germline ends. The CDR3 is made up of 13 amino acids. Germline assignment: CDR1 SNHLY and CDR2 FYNNEI. Sequenced sample: PBMCs. The chain is built from TRBV2 and TRBJ1-4; weak D call: TRBD1 (5 bases). This receptor was identified in a young man in good health and CMV-seropositive. This CDR3 is CASSEAGPEKLFF. The DNA of the CDR3 is TGTGCCAGCAGTGAAGCGGGGCCTGAAAAACTGTTTTTT. The complete variable domain, with remaining parts taken from reference TRBV2 and TRBJ1-4, reads EPEVTQTPSHQVTQMGQEVILRCVPISNHLYFYWYRQILGQKVEFLVSFYNNEISEKSEIFDDQFSVERPDGSNFTLKIRSTKLEDSAMYFCASSEAGPEKLFFGSGTQLSVL.